This T cell receptor beta chain stems from a study of blood T cell repertoires in COVID-19. Turning to the study itself: Sites across the United States, Italy and Spain contributed samples from acute and convalescent COVID-19. T cells, B-cell-depleted T cells, or PBMCs provided the cDNA or gDNA that served as material.

Clones were read by immunoSEQ multiplex PCR, and TCRdb kept only the in-frame ones, dropping some. The sample holds about 220,000 clones, 80% to 90% seen once. This clone was recorded only once. Participants, about 18 to 90 years old, spanned approximately 25 US areas. The length of the CDR3 is 17 residues. V lost 1 base and J lost 4; bases outside the gene matches: 10. Germline V gene lookup returns CDR1 WSHSY and CDR2 SAAADI. The chain links TRBV10-2 to TRBJ2-5; 9 nucleotides align to TRBD2. The sequenced material came from PBMCs or T cells enriched from blood (not recorded which). The sequence was obtained from a woman aged 18-30 years in a cohort exposed to, infected with or recovered from COVID-19 (not recorded which). The CDR3 reads CASSEFGGGADGETQYF. Here the CDR3 DNA reads TGCGCCAGCAGTGAGTTCGGCGGGGGGGCAGACGGAGAGACCCAGTACTTC.